Listed below are T cell receptor beta chains from one sample, sequenced in a study of post-analysis software for immune sequencing data. TCRdb re-called the PCR reads with MiXCR, one entry per CDR3 protein. The sample has 150,000 to 200,000 distinct CDR3 sequences, about 36% seen once. Here the sequenced sample was blood, taken after autologous hematopoietic stem cell transplantation. The receptors come from a girl aged 5 to 17 with multiple sclerosis. Each CDR3 is given with its conserved first and last residue. The D gene is left open where the match is weak. Expanded clones get a size class; other rows say once, few or many, or leave the size out.

>TRBV5-1|TRBJ2-1|TRBD2|-
TGCGCCAGCAGCGATGGGACTAGCGGGTACAATGAGCAGTTCTTC
CASSDGTSGYNEQFF
>TRBV5-4|TRBJ2-3|-|-
TGTGCCAGCAGCTTGGCCGGCAGCACAGATACGCAGTATTTT
CASSLAGSTDTQYF
>TRBV7-2|TRBJ2-3|-|-
TGTGCCAGCGCCCTAAACGGGGTGGATACGCAGTATTTT
CASALNGVDTQYF
>TRBV11-2|TRBJ2-5|TRBD2|once
TGTGCCAGCAGCTTACAGACTAGCGCAGAGACCCAGTACTTC
CASSLQTSAETQYF
>TRBV27|TRBJ2-1|TRBD2|many
TGTGCCAGCAGTATTACTAGCGAGGGTGAGCAGTTCTTC
CASSITSEGEQFF
>TRBV30|TRBJ2-7|-|few
TGTGACCACGGGACCCACCATTACGAGCAGTACTTC
CDHGTHHYEQYF
>TRBV10-3|TRBJ2-1|-|-
TGTGCCATCAGTGAGGCGTCCAGCTCCCACAATGAGCAGTTCTTC
CAISEASSSHNEQFF
>TRBV7-2|TRBJ2-5|-|-
TGTGCCAGCAGCTTAGCTTGGCGTCAAGAGGCCCAGTACTTC
CASSLAWRQEAQYF
>TRBV12-3/TRBV12-4|TRBJ1-5|TRBD1|-
TGTGCCAGCAGTTTAGTGTTGGCAGGGGGGCAGCCCCAGCATTTT
CASSLVLAGGQPQHF
>TRBV20-1|TRBJ2-5|-|few
TGCAGTGCTGAGACAGGGCGGGAGCAAGAGACCCAGTACTTC
CSAETGREQETQYF
>TRBV13|TRBJ2-7|-|once
TGTGTCAGCAGCTTAGGGGCTAGGGCCGAGCAGTACTTC
CVSSLGARAEQYF
>TRBV5-1|TRBJ2-5|-|-
TGCGCCAGCAGCTTGACGGTTCGATCGGAGCAGTACTTC
CASSLTVRSEQYF
>TRBV10-2|TRBJ2-1|-|-
TGCGTCAGCAGTGAGTCGAATCTACTAGGATCGGCTACCTACAATGAGCAGTTCTTC
CVSSESNLLGSATYNEQFF
>TRBV12-3/TRBV12-4|TRBJ1-5|TRBD1|few
TGTGCCAGCAGACAGGGGGCAGGGGTGGGATTACTGCATTTT
CASRQGAGVGLLHF